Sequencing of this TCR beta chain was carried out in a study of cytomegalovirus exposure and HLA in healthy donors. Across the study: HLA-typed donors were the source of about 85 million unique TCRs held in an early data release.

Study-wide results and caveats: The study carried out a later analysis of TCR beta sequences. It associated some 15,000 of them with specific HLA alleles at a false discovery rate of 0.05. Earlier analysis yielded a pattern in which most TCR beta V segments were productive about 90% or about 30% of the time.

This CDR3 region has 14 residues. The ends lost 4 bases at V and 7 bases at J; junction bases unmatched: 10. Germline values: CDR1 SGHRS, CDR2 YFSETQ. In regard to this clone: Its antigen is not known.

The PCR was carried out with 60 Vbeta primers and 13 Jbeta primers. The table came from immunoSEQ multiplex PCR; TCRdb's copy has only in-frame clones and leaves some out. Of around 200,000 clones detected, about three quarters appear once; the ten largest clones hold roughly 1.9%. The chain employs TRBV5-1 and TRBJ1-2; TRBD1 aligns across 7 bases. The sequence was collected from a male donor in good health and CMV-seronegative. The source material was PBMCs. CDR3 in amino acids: CASSPEGALGGYTF. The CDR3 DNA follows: TGCGCCAGCAGCCCTGAGGGGGCGCTCGGTGGCTACACCTTC. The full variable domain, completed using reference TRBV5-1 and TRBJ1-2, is KAGVTQTPRYLIKTRGQQVTLSCSPISGHRSVSWYQQTPGQGLQFLFEYFSETQRNKGNFPGRFSGRQFSNSRSEMNVSTLELGDSALYLCASSPEGALGGYTFGSGTRLTVV.